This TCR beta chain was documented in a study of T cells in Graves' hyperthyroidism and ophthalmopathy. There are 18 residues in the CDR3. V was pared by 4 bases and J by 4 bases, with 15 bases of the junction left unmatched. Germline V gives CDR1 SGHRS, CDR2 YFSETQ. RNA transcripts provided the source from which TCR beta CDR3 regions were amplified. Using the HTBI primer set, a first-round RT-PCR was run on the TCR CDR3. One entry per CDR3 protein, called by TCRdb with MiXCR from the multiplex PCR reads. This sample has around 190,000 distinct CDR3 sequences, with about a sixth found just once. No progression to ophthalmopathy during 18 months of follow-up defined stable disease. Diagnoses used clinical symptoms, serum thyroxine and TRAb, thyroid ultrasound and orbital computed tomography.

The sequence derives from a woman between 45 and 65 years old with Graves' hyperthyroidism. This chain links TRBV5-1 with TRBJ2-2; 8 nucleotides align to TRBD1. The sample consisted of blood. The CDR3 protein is CASSGDRGRGVPTGELFF. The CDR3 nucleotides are TGCGCCAGCAGCGGTGACAGGGGTCGCGGTGTTCCCACCGGGGAGCTGTTTTTT.